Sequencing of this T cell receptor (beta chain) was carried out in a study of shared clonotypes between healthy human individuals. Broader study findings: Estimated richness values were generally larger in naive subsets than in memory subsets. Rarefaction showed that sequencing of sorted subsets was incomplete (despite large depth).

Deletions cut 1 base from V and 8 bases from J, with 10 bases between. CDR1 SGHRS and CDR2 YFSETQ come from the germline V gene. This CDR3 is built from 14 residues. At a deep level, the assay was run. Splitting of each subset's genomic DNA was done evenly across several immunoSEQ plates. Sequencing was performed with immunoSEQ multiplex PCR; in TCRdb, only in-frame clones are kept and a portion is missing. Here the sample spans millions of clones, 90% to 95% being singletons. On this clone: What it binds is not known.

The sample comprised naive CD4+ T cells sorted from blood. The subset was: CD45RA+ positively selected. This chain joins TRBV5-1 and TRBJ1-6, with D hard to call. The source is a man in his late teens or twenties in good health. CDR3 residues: CASSLSGEDSPLHF. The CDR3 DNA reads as TGCGCCAGCAGCTTGTCCGGGGAAGATTCACCCCTCCACTTT.